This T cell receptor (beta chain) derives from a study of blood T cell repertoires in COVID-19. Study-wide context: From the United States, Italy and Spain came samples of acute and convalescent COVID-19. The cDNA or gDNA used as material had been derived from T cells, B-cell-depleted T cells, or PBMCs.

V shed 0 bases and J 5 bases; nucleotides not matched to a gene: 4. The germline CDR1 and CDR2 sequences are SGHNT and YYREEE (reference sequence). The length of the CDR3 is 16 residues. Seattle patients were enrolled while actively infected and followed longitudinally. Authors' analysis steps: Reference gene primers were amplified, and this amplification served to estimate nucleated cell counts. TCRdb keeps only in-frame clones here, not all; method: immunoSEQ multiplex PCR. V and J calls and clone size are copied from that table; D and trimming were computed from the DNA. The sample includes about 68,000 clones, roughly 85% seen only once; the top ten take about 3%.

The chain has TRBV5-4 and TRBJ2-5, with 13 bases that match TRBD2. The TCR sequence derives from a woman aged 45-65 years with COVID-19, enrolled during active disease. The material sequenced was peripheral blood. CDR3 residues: CASSLAGLAGAETQYF. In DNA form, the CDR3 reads TGTGCCAGCAGCTTGGCCGGACTAGCGGGAGCCGAGACCCAGTACTTC.